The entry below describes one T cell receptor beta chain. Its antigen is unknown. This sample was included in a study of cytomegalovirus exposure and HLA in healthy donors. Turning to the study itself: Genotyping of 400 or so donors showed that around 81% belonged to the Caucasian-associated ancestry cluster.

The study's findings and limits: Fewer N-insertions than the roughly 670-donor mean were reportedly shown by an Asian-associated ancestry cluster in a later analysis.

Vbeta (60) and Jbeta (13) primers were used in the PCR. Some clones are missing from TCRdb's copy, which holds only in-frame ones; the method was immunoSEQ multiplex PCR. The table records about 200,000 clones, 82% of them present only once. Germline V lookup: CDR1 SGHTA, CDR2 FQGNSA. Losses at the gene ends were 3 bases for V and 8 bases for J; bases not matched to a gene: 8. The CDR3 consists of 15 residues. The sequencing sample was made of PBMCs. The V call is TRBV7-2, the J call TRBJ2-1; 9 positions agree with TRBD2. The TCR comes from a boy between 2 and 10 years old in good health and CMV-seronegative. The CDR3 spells CASSFRGGVGHEQFF. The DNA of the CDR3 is TGTGCCAGCAGCTTCCGCGGGGGGGTCGGGCATGAGCAGTTCTTC.